These 29 T cell receptor beta chains were all obtained from the same sample, sequenced in a study of Graves' ophthalmopathy and Graves' hyperthyroidism. Amplification of the TCR beta CDR3 regions used RNA transcripts (as template). HTBI primers were employed in first-round RT-PCR, then a second-round multiplex PCR followed. Via MiXCR, TCRdb re-called the multiplex PCR reads, giving one row per CDR3 protein. This sample carries approximately 380,000 distinct CDR3 sequences, 20% to 25% of them seen once, and the ten largest clones take 2.5% to 3.5%. The sequencing sample was made of peripheral blood. Receptors originate from a woman aged 18 to 35 with stable Graves' hyperthyroidism.

This clonotype was detected many times. This chain connects TRBV6-4 to TRBJ2-5; possibly TRBD1 for D (5 bases). The CDR3 totals 13 residues. Germline assignment: CDR1 MRHNA and CDR2 SNTAGT. The germline V and J ends were trimmed by 6 bases and 6 bases, with 14 bases remaining between them. The chain's CDR3 is CASSPWGRKTQYF. The CDR3, as DNA: TGTGCCAGCAGCCCATGGGGCAGGAAGACCCAGTACTTC.

The chain joins TRBV7-2 to TRBJ2-2, with TRBD2 identical over 8 bases. CDR1 is SGHTA and CDR2 is FQGNSA in the germline V gene. The CDR3 consists of 14 residues. The V and J ends lost 1 base and 6 bases, in that order; junction bases with no gene match: 1. As DNA, the CDR3 is TGTGCCAGCAGCTTAGTACTAGCGGCCGGGGAGCTGTTTTTT. This encodes CASSLVLAAGELFF. Complete variable domain (other parts from reference TRBV7-2 and TRBJ2-2): GAGVSQSPSNKVTEKGKDVELRCDPISGHTALYWYRQSLGQGLEFLIYFQGNSAPDKSGLPSDRFSAERTGGSVSTLTIQRTQQEDSAVYLCASSLVLAAGELFFGEGSRLTVL.

This clonotype was detected many times. The chain has TRBV6-2 or TRBV6-3 and TRBJ2-5; the D gene could be TRBD1 or TRBD2 (5 bases each). Per the germline V gene, CDR1 is MNHEY and CDR2 is SVGEGT. V lost 2 bases to trimming and J lost 4 bases, with 17 bases between them. The CDR3 covers 16 residues. CDR3 bases: TGTGCCAGCAGTTACAGCGCCGGGACCCCCAGAGAGACCCAGTACTTC. Translation gives CASSYSAGTPRETQYF.

This clonotype came up many times. V and J are TRBV19 and TRBJ1-6; D gene unclear. This CDR3 has 14 amino acids. The V and J ends lost 3 bases and 5 bases respectively, with 8 bases between them. Germline loops: CDR1 LNHDA, CDR2 SQIVND (reference sequence). The CDR3 is CASSIDQDNSPLHF. For the CDR3, the DNA is TGTGCCAGTAGTATTGATCAAGATAATTCACCCCTCCACTTT.

A note on this clonotype: A much more abundant neighbour one base away suggests this may be a read error. The missing conserved phenylalanine or tryptophan at the end of this CDR3 makes a read error likely. It is unclear where the CDR3 begins or ends on the DNA, so no DNA is shown, and the CDR3 is as TCRdb lists it. The chain combines TRBV29-1 with TRBJ1-1; the table assigns TRBD1, which was not confirmed against the DNA. Germline lookup yields CDR1 SQVTM and CDR2 ANQGSEA. The CDR3 has 13 residues if both end residues are counted. Here the CDR3 reads CSVVSQGAGSTFY.

The sample holds many counts of this clonotype. V is TRBV12-3 or TRBV12-4 and J is TRBJ1-3; D unresolved. Trimming removed 2 bases at V and 0 bases at J, with 11 bases between. This CDR3 comprises 16 residues. CDR3 protein: CASSLTALSSGNTIYF. CDR3 DNA: TGTGCCAGCAGTTTAACGGCCCTGAGCTCTGGAAACACCATATATTTT.

This clonotype was recorded many times. The V call is TRBV14, the J call TRBJ1-6; D unclear. Per germline, CDR1 SGHDN and CDR2 FVKESK. The CDR3 is made up of 17 amino acids. Trimming left V 0 bases short and J 7 bases short, with 16 bases between. CDR3 region: CASSQDHYGVKNSPLHF. The CDR3 DNA is TGTGCCAGCAGCCAAGATCATTATGGGGTGAAGAATTCACCCCTCCACTTT.

This clonotype was observed many times. The chain couples TRBV29-1 to TRBJ2-5; TRBD2 is a possible D gene (5 bases). The V end was cut by 0 bases, the J end by 4 bases, with 12 bases between. The CDR3 is made up of 14 amino acids. CDR1 is SQVTM, CDR2 ANQGSEA, per germline. The CDR3 loop reads CSVEEPGGGETQYF. The CDR3 DNA is TGCAGCGTTGAAGAACCGGGTGGAGGAGAGACCCAGTACTTC.

This clonotype was seen many times. This chain connects TRBV20-1 to TRBJ2-7; D gene uncertain. The V and J ends lost 2 bases and 3 bases respectively, with 20 bases between them. CDR1 and CDR2 from the germline V gene are DFQATT and SNEGSKA (reference sequence). The CDR3 covers 16 residues. The CDR3 loop reads CSARRLAGVKLYEQYF. CDR3 DNA sequence: TGCAGTGCTAGAAGACTCGCTGGGGTCAAGCTCTACGAGCAGTACTTC.

This clonotype was picked up a small number of times. This chain uses TRBV20-1 with TRBJ2-6, with 8 bases aligning to TRBD1. V gave up 3 bases and J gave up 2 bases; unmatched junction bases: 0. This CDR3 is 14 amino acids long. In germline, CDR1 is DFQATT, CDR2 SNEGSKA (reference sequence). The CDR3 DNA is TGCAGTGCTAGGGGACAGGCTGGGGCCAACGTCCTGACTTTC. Translated, it gives CSARGQAGANVLTF.

This clonotype was observed at least ten times. The genes are TRBV18 and TRBJ2-7, with 11 nucleotides matching TRBD2. V shed 8 bases, J shed 0 bases, and the junction held 6 bases outside the gene matches. The CDR3 sequence is 15 residues long. Germline V gives CDR1 KGHSH, CDR2 LQKENI. CDR3 protein: CASSPGTSGSYEQYF. CDR3 nucleotides: TGTGCCAGCAGTCCCGGGACTAGCGGCTCCTACGAGCAGTACTTC.

This clonotype was picked up many times. This chain uses TRBV7-2 with TRBJ2-7, with TRBD2 matching 9 bases. The CDR3 runs to 15 residues. V lost 2 bases, J lost 4 bases, and 6 bases stayed unmatched. Per the germline V gene, CDR1 is SGHTA and CDR2 is FQGNSA. The CDR3 region has the DNA TGTGCCAGCAGCTTAACCGGGACTAGCTTTTACGAGCAGTACTTC. Encoded protein: CASSLTGTSFYEQYF.

This clonotype was observed many times. This chain connects TRBV2 to TRBJ1-2; D is undetermined. CDR1 and CDR2 from the germline V gene are SNHLY and FYNNEI. The CDR3 loop spans 12 amino acids. V lost 3 bases and J 2 bases, leaving 4 bases between the germline ends. CDR3 amino acids: CASSEVNYGYTF. CDR3 bases: TGTGCCAGCAGTGAGGTCAACTATGGCTACACCTTC.

This clonotype was recorded many times. V usage is TRBV4-1 and J usage is TRBJ2-7; D may be TRBD2 (6 bases). Trimming pared 3 bases from V and 4 bases from J, leaving 10 bases between. Germline CDR1 MGHRA, CDR2 YSYEKL. CDR3 length equals 13 residues. This CDR3 reads CASSQSTSYEQYF. CDR3 nucleotides: TGCGCCAGCAGCCAGTCGACTAGTTACGAGCAGTACTTC.

This clonotype was detected many times. The chain has TRBV20-1 and TRBJ2-7, with TRBD1 as a possible D gene (5 bases). Germline assignment: CDR1 DFQATT and CDR2 SNEGSKA (reference sequence). V lost 2 bases to trimming and J lost 2 bases, with 10 bases between them. The CDR3 runs 13 residues. CDR3 DNA: TGCAGTGCTAGAAGGGGCAGGGCCTACGAGCAGTACTTC. Translated: CSARRGRAYEQYF.

This clonotype has ten or more counts. The chain recombines TRBV7-9 with TRBJ2-7, with D possibly TRBD2 on 5 matching bases. Trimming removed 3 bases from V and 7 bases from J, with 10 bases in between. This CDR3 contains 12 residues. Per germline, CDR1 SEHNR and CDR2 FQNEAQ (reference sequence). The CDR3 sequence is CASSFSGMEQYF. CDR3 sequence (DNA): TGTGCCAGCAGCTTTTCGGGGATGGAGCAGTACTTC. The full variable domain, with the rest looked up from reference TRBV7-9 and TRBJ2-7, is DTGVSQNPRHKITKRGQNVTFRCDPISEHNRLYWYRQTLGQGPEFLTYFQNEAQLEKSRLLSDRFSAERPKGSFSTLEIQRTEQGDSAMYLCASSFSGMEQYFGPGTRLTVT.

This clonotype was seen ten or more times. The chain uses TRBV12-3 or TRBV12-4 and TRBJ1-1; D not resolved. Trimming left V 1 base short and J 4 bases short, with 7 bases between. The length of the CDR3 is 13 residues. The CDR3 spells CASSLVDVTEAFF. The CDR3 DNA sequence: TGTGCCAGCAGTTTAGTGGACGTCACTGAAGCTTTCTTT.

This clonotype showed up many times. This rearrangement joins TRBV5-1 to TRBJ2-2; D uncertain. Germline V gene sequence: CDR1 SGHRS, CDR2 YFSETQ. V shed 3 bases and J shed 0 bases, with 9 bases lying between them. The CDR3 covers 15 residues. CDR3 nucleotide sequence: TGCGCCAGCAGCTCGACGGCCCCGAACACCGGGGAGCTGTTTTTT. Translation: CASSSTAPNTGELFF.

This clonotype has a handful of counts. The CDR3 loop is CASSQGTSGRNQETQYF. The CDR3 DNA is TGCGCCAGCAGCCAAGGGACTAGCGGGAGGAATCAAGAGACCCAGTACTTC. The rearrangement uses TRBV4-1 and TRBJ2-5; 14 bases match TRBD2. Germline CDR1 is MGHRA and CDR2 is YSYEKL. The CDR3 loop spans 17 amino acids. The V and J ends lost 1 base and 2 bases, in that order; junction bases with no gene match: 3.

Many counts were recorded for this clonotype. The chain has TRBV20-1 and TRBJ1-1; D is unresolved. The V end was cut by 7 bases, the J end by 6 bases, with 12 bases between. Germline values: CDR1 DFQATT, CDR2 SNEGSKA (reference sequence). The CDR3 covers 11 residues. The CDR3 spells CSVKFGAEAFF. CDR3 bases: TGCAGTGTCAAGTTCGGAGCTGAAGCTTTCTTT.

This clonotype was detected a few times. The V and J genes are TRBV28 and TRBJ1-2; weak D call: TRBD1 (5 bases). The germline CDR1 and CDR2 sequences are MDHEN and SYDVKM. The CDR3 sequence is 13 residues long. Trimming pared 9 bases from V and 6 bases from J, leaving 17 bases between. The CDR3 DNA reads as TGTGCCAGTTGCCCGGGGCGGACTAATGGCTACACCTTC. It encodes CASCPGRTNGYTF.

The rearrangement links TRBV14 to TRBJ2-7; D is tentatively TRBD1 or TRBD2 (5 bases each). The CDR3 contains 14 residues. The germline gives CDR1 SGHDN, CDR2 FVKESK. Deletions cut 0 bases from V and 3 bases from J, with 9 bases between. The CDR3 DNA reads as TGTGCCAGCAGCCAAGAGGGACCTCTCTACGAGCAGTACTTC. Protein product: CASSQEGPLYEQYF.

At least ten counts were recorded for this clonotype. The rearrangement links TRBV12-3 or TRBV12-4 to TRBJ2-7, with TRBD1 matching over 8 bases. This CDR3 spans 17 amino acids. V lost 1 base, J lost 4 bases, and 12 bases stayed unmatched. CDR3 region: CASSLVTGQASLYEQYF. The CDR3, as DNA: TGTGCCAGCAGTTTAGTAACGGGACAGGCTTCCCTTTACGAGCAGTACTTC.

The J gene is TRBJ1-1, the V gene TRBV7-2, with 8 nucleotides matching TRBD1. The CDR3 covers 13 residues. The germline gives CDR1 SGHTA, CDR2 FQGNSA. The trim removed 5 bases at V and 8 bases at J, leaving 7 bases unmatched. CDR3 loop: CASSVDRDREAFF. The CDR3 DNA follows: TGTGCCAGCAGCGTAGACCGGGACAGGGAAGCTTTCTTT.

The chain joins TRBV12-3 or TRBV12-4 to TRBJ2-2; D possibly corresponds to TRBD2 (7 bases). The CDR3 spans 17 residues. V was shortened by 1 base and J by 4 bases, with 16 bases between the two germline ends. The DNA of the CDR3 is TGTGCCAGCAGTTTAGAGTCTAGCGGAGGGGGCACCGGGGAGCTGTTTTTT. This gives the protein CASSLESSGGGTGELFF.

The gene calls are TRBV20-1 and TRBJ1-2, with 9 bases identical to TRBD1. The CDR3 extends over 14 amino acids. Germline V gives CDR1 DFQATT, CDR2 SNEGSKA (reference sequence). V was pared by 5 bases and J by 7 bases, with 11 bases of the junction left unmatched. The CDR3 DNA sequence: TGCAGTGCTGTCCGGGACAGGGTTGCGACTGGCTACACCTTC. Translated, it gives CSAVRDRVATGYTF.

In its sample, this clonotype was seen many times. The genes are TRBV20-1 and TRBJ1-5, with no clear D. Germline values: CDR1 DFQATT, CDR2 SNEGSKA (reference sequence). This CDR3 comprises 14 residues. Trimming took 6 bases from V and 4 from J, leaving 16 bases between them. CDR3 amino acids: CSALNRNRNQPQHF. CDR3 nucleotides: TGCAGTGCACTGAACAGAAATCGGAATCAGCCCCAGCATTTT.

This clonotype has at least ten counts. J is TRBJ1-1 and V is TRBV10-1; D ambiguous. CDR3 length: 13 residues. V dropped 2 bases and J dropped 3 bases, with 7 bases sitting between them. Per germline, CDR1 WNHNN and CDR2 SYGVQD (reference sequence). The CDR3 region has the DNA TGCGCCAGCAGTGAGGGTATTGACACTGAAGCTTTCTTT. As protein: CASSEGIDTEAFF.

This clonotype was picked up many times. This sequence joins TRBV7-2 and TRBJ2-7; D unresolved. The germline V gene encodes CDR1 SGHTA and CDR2 FQGNSA. CDR3 length: 13 amino acids. V gave up 3 bases and J gave up 2 bases, with 8 bases separating them. The CDR3 DNA sequence: TGTGCCAGCAGCTTCCAGTTGGCCTACGAGCAGTACTTC. Translation: CASSFQLAYEQYF.